Only a few counts were recorded for the clone carrying this T cell receptor (beta chain). Antigen specificity is unknown. The CDR3 has 15 amino acids. The germline gives CDR1 GTSNPN, CDR2 SVGIG (reference sequence). V trimming: 2 bases; J trimming: 4 bases; junction bases outside the gene matches: 5. As processed by the authors: Clinicopathological groups supplied CDR3 differences that were used to build a distant-metastasis classifier for papillary thyroid cancer. TCRdb ran MiXCR on the PCR reads. These V and J calls originate from TCRdb's pipeline instead of the authors' own analysis. In the table there are about 20,000 clones, about a third of which are singletons. Every patient was untreated before thyroid surgery. The data originate from a study of metastatic and nonmetastatic thyroid tumors. On the study more broadly: The comparison covered peripheral blood and tumor or nodule tissue in malignant and benign thyroid patients.

Study-level findings and limits: As reported, TCR beta diversity in blood and tumor was significantly higher in malignant thyroid tumors than in benign nodules.

The TCR originated in a female donor with papillary thyroid cancer or a benign thyroid nodule (not recorded which). Some clones in this sample may be carry-over from other donors' samples. The V gene is TRBV30, the J gene TRBJ1-5; 10 bases fit TRBD1. Sequenced sample: tumor tissue. The CDR3 sequence: CAWSLGTGANQPQHF. DNA of the CDR3: TGTGCCTGGAGTCTTGGGACAGGGGCTAATCAGCCCCAGCATTTT.